Listed below are T cell receptor beta chains from one sample, sequenced in a study of CD8+CD57+ T cells in acquired aplastic anemia. TCRdb used MiXCR to reprocess the reads, holding one entry per CDR3 protein. The profile shows some 200,000 distinct CDR3 sequences, 40% to 60% of them singletons. The source material was sorted CD4+, CD8+, or CD8+CD57+ T cells (not recorded which) from PBMCs. The receptors stem from a human donor with aplastic anemia. CDR3s include the opening cysteine and the closing phenylalanine or tryptophan. The order of the fields is V gene, J gene, D gene, clone size, CDR3 protein, CDR3 DNA. The D gene is left open where the match is weak. Only some rows state a clone size, as once, few, many or a class for expanded clones.

v_call: TRBV9; j_call: TRBJ2-1; d_call: .; clone_size: many; cdr3_aa: CASSPPGYNEQFF; cdr3_nt: TGTGCCAGCAGCCCTCCGGGCTACAATGAGCAGTTCTTC
v_call: TRBV5-4; j_call: TRBJ2-5; d_call: TRBD1; clone_size: .; cdr3_aa: CASSGRQGETQYF; cdr3_nt: TGTGCCAGCAGCGGAAGACAGGGGGAGACCCAGTACTTC
v_call: TRBV6-6; j_call: TRBJ1-4; d_call: .; clone_size: .; cdr3_aa: CASSSGTRTTNEKLFF; cdr3_nt: TGTGCCAGCAGTTCGGGAACCCGGACGACTAATGAAAAACTGTTTTTT
v_call: TRBV6-1; j_call: TRBJ2-7; d_call: .; clone_size: .; cdr3_aa: CASSATRPGISYEQYF; cdr3_nt: TGTGCCAGCAGTGCAACAAGACCCGGGATCTCCTACGAGCAGTACTTC
v_call: TRBV2; j_call: TRBJ2-2; d_call: .; clone_size: .; cdr3_aa: CASGLNRDQGSGELFF; cdr3_nt: TGTGCCAGCGGTCTGAACAGGGATCAGGGTTCCGGGGAGCTGTTTTTT
v_call: TRBV25-1; j_call: TRBJ2-7; d_call: TRBD1; clone_size: .; cdr3_aa: CASSGPYRGTHEQYF; cdr3_nt: TGTGCCAGCAGTGGCCCTTACAGGGGCACCCACGAGCAGTACTTC
v_call: TRBV7-3; j_call: TRBJ1-5; d_call: .; clone_size: once; cdr3_aa: CASKDTGDNQPQHF; cdr3_nt: TGTGCCAGCAAGGATACAGGCGACAATCAGCCCCAGCATTTT
v_call: TRBV7-9; j_call: TRBJ1-3; d_call: .; clone_size: .; cdr3_aa: CASSRLSGNTIYF; cdr3_nt: TGTGCCAGCAGCCGCCTCTCTGGAAACACCATATATTTT
v_call: TRBV10-1; j_call: TRBJ2-5; d_call: .; clone_size: .; cdr3_aa: CASSESPWGTETQYF; cdr3_nt: TGCGCCAGCAGTGAGTCTCCTTGGGGGACGGAGACCCAGTACTTC
v_call: TRBV5-1; j_call: TRBJ2-2; d_call: TRBD2; clone_size: many; cdr3_aa: CASSSGELAGGTNTGELFF; cdr3_nt: TGCGCCAGCAGCTCTGGGGAGCTAGCGGGGGGGACGAACACCGGGGAGCTGTTTTTT
v_call: TRBV7-6; j_call: TRBJ1-1; d_call: .; clone_size: .; cdr3_aa: CASSLGGNGEAFF; cdr3_nt: TGTGCCAGCAGCTTAGGGGGAAATGGTGAAGCTTTCTTT
v_call: TRBV5-1; j_call: TRBJ2-2; d_call: .; clone_size: .; cdr3_aa: CASSLGSSGELFF; cdr3_nt: TGCGCCAGCAGCTTGGGGAGCTCCGGGGAGCTGTTTTTT
v_call: TRBV6-4; j_call: TRBJ2-7; d_call: TRBD1; clone_size: many; cdr3_aa: CARWTPSDRGHPYEQYF; cdr3_nt: TGTGCCAGATGGACCCCTAGTGACAGGGGACATCCCTACGAGCAGTACTTC